This T cell receptor beta chain was identified in a study of CD8+CD57+ T cells in acquired aplastic anemia. Study background: Sorted CD4+ and CD8+ cells gave an average of 3.2 ug of DNA. Sequencing produced an average of about 11 million reads per healthy donor for CD4+ cells.

Profiling of TCR beta VDJ combinations and CDR3 sequences used genomic DNA as template. TCRdb itself ran the reads through MiXCR, one entry per CDR3 protein. The data contain approximately 160,000 distinct CDR3 sequences, around 45% of them singletons. This CDR3 is 18 amino acids long. V lost 0 bases and J lost 4, with 22 bases in between. CDR1 and CDR2 (germline): MNHEY, SVGEGT. In its sample, this clonotype was seen a few times. The origin of this receptor is a human donor in good health. The sequenced sample was sorted CD4+, CD8+, or CD8+CD57+ T cells (not recorded which) from PBMCs. The chain joins TRBV6-2 or TRBV6-3 to TRBJ2-7; perhaps D is TRBD1 or TRBD2 (5 bases each). CDR3 loop: CASSYSGDPTPSGYEQYF. CDR3 in DNA: TGTGCCAGCAGTTACTCGGGGGACCCCACCCCAAGTGGATACGAGCAGTACTTC.